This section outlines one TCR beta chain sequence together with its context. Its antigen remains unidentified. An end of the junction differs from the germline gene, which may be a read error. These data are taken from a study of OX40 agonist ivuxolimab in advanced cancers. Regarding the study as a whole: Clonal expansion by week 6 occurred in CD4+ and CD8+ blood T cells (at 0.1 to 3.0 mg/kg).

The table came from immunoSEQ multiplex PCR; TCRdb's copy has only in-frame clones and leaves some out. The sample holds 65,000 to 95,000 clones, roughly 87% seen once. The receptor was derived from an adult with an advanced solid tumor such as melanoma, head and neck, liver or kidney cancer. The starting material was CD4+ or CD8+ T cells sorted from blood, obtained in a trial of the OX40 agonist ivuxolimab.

The CDR3 sequence is CASSGGFYSSGF. CDR3 DNA: TGTGCCAGCAGTGGTGGGTTCTATTCTTCGGGCTTC. The J gene is TRBJ2-7, the V gene TRBV6-1; D not resolved. The CDR3 extends over 12 amino acids. From germline, CDR1 is MNHNS and CDR2 SASEGT.